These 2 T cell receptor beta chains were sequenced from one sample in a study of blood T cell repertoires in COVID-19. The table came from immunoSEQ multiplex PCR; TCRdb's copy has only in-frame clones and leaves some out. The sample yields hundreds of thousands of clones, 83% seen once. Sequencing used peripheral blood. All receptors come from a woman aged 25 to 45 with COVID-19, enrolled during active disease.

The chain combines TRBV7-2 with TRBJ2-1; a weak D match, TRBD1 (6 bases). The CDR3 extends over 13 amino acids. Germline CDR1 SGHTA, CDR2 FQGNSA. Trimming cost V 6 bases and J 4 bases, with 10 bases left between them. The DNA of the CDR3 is TGTGCCAGCAGACAGGACAGTTACAATGAGCAGTTCTTC. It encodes CASRQDSYNEQFF.

The CDR3 reads CATSTGDTEAFF. The DNA for the CDR3 is TGTGCCACCAGCACAGGGGACACTGAAGCTTTCTTT. The chain employs TRBV15 and TRBJ1-1; D possibly corresponds to TRBD1 (6 bases). V lost 4 bases, J lost 3 bases, and 6 bases lay in between. Per the germline V gene, CDR1 is LNHNV and CDR2 is YYDKDF (reference sequence). This CDR3 spans 12 amino acids.